Below are 7 T cell receptor beta chains sequenced from a single sample in a study of cytomegalovirus exposure and HLA in healthy donors. Data came from immunoSEQ multiplex PCR; TCRdb stores just in-frame clones and leaves some out. Of approximately 210,000 clones listed, about 84% are singletons. Specimen: PBMCs. The receptors originated from a woman between 18 and 29 years old in good health and CMV-seronegative.

This sequence joins TRBV6-6 and TRBJ1-5; 7 nucleotides agree with TRBD1. The CDR3 runs to 16 residues. In germline, CDR1 is MNHNY, CDR2 SVGAGI (reference sequence). V lost 5 bases and J lost 0; bases outside the gene matches: 7. The CDR3 nucleotides read TGTGCCAGCAGTCGGTGGACAGGTAGTAGCAATCAGCCCCAGCATTTT. Protein sequence: CASSRWTGSSNQPQHF.

The V gene is TRBV7-3, the J gene TRBJ1-1, with TRBD1 matching 7 bases. The CDR3 runs 13 residues. CDR1 is SGHTA and CDR2 is FQGTGA in the germline V gene. With 5 bases clipped from V and 4 bases from J, the junction kept 4 bases outside the gene matches. The CDR3 region has the DNA TGTGCCAGCAGCCCAGGGGGGAGCACTGAAGCTTTCTTT. It encodes CASSPGGSTEAFF.

The genes are TRBV5-1 and TRBJ1-4, with D unresolved. Looked up from germline, CDR1 is SGHRS and CDR2 is YFSETQ. Trimming removed 0 bases at V and 0 bases at J, with 6 bases between. This CDR3 comprises 15 residues. CDR3 in amino acids: CASSLVLSTNEKLFF. DNA of the CDR3: TGCGCCAGCAGCTTGGTTCTGTCAACTAATGAAAAACTGTTTTTT.

The genes are TRBV6-1 and TRBJ1-4; D is uncertain. The CDR3 is 16 amino acids. V dropped 3 bases and J dropped 8 bases, with 19 bases sitting between them. Per the germline V gene, CDR1 is MNHNS and CDR2 is SASEGT. In nucleotides, the CDR3 is TGTGCCAGCAGTGAGGCCACGGAGGGATCGCGGGAAAAACTGTTTTTT. Protein: CASSEATEGSREKLFF.

Only a few counts were recorded for this clone. This rearrangement joins TRBV19 to TRBJ1-5; 12 nucleotides line up with TRBD1. The CDR3 has 16 amino acids. Unmatched junction bases numbered 10, after V lost 9 bases and J lost 4 bases. Germline V lookup: CDR1 LNHDA, CDR2 SQIVND (reference sequence). The CDR3 nucleotides are TGTGCCAGCCCGGAGGGACAGGGGGCGCCGAATCAGCCCCAGCATTTT. Translation gives CASPEGQGAPNQPQHF. Drawing the rest from reference TRBV19 and TRBJ1-5, the complete variable domain is DGGITQSPKYLFRKEGQNVTLSCEQNLNHDAMYWYRQDPGQGLRLIYYSQIVNDFQKGDIAEGYSVSREKKESFPLTVTSAQKNPTAFYLCASPEGQGAPNQPQHFGDGTRLSIL.

The CDR3 region is CASSYTGQGYEQYF. DNA for the CDR3: TGCGCCAGCAGTTATACCGGACAGGGGTACGAGCAGTACTTC. The chain has TRBV5-1 and TRBJ2-7; 9 bases agree with TRBD1. With V trimmed by 5 bases and J by 4 bases, 7 bases remained unmatched. The CDR3 length is 14 residues. Germline V CDR1 and CDR2: SGHRS, YFSETQ.

The V gene is TRBV5-1, the J gene TRBJ2-5, with 8 bases aligning to TRBD1. Per germline, CDR1 SGHRS and CDR2 YFSETQ. The CDR3 runs 13 residues. The ends lost 4 bases at V and 4 bases at J; junction bases unmatched: 3. The CDR3 loop is CASSPGQGETQYF. CDR3 nucleotides: TGCGCCAGCAGCCCCGGACAGGGAGAGACCCAGTACTTC.